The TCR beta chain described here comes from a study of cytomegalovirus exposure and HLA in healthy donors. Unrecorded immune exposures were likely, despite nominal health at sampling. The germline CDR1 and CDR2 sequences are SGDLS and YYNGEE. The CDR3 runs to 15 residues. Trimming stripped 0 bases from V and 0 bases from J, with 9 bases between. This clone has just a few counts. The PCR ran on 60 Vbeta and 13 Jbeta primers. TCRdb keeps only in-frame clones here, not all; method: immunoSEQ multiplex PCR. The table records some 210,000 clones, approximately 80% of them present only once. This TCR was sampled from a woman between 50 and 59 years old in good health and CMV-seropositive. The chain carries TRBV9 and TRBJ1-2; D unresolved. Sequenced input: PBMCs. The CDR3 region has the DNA TGTGCCAGCAGCGTAGAGCCTCCCCCTAACTATGGCTACACCTTC. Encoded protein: CASSVEPPPNYGYTF. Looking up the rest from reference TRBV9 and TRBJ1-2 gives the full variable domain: DSGVTQTPKHLITATGQRVTLRCSPRSGDLSVYWYQQSLDQGLQFLIQYYNGEERAKGNILERFSAQQFPDLHSELNLSSLELGDSALYFCASSVEPPPNYGYTFGSGTRLTVV.